This TCR beta chain was captured by sequencing in a study of T cell responses to AZD1222 COVID-19 vaccine. CDR1 and CDR2 from the germline V gene are SGHKS and YYEKEE (reference sequence). J lost 7 bases, V lost 0 bases, and 10 bases had no gene match. The CDR3 sequence is 16 residues long. Concerning this clone: The antigen is undetermined.

Notes on the study in general: Sampling that yielded the repertoires occurred only after the peak T cell response.

TCRdb keeps only in-frame clones here, not all; method: immunoSEQ multiplex PCR. Found here are about 180,000 clones, around 93% of them singletons; the top ten hold around 0.96%. The sample in question was peripheral blood, obtained 28 days after the second dose of the MenACWY control vaccine. This sequence originates from an adult who received the MenACWY meningococcal vaccine as a control. The chain links TRBV5-5 to TRBJ1-5; the match to TRBD1 covers 7 bases. The CDR3: CASSLAGTAIQQPQHF. CDR3 DNA sequence: TGTGCCAGCAGCTTGGCAGGGACAGCTATCCAGCAGCCCCAGCATTTT.